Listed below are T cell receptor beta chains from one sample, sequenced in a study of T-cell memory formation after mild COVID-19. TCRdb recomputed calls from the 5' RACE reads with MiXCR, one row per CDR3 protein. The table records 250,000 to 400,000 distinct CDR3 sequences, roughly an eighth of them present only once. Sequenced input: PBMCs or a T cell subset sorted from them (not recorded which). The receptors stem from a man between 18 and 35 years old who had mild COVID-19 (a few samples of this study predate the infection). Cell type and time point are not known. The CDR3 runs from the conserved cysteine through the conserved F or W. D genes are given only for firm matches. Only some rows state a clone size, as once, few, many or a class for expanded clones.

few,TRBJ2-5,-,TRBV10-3,TGTGCCATCAGTGAGCGGCCGCCCGGTGAGACCCAGTACTTC,CAISERPPGETQYF
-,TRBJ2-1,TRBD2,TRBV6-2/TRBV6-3,TGTGCCAGCAAGAGAGGACTAGCGGGGGCCTCGATCTACAATGAGCAGTTCTTC,CASKRGLAGASIYNEQFF
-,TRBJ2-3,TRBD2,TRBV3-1,TGTGCCAGCAGACCAGCGGGGACAGATACGCAGTATTTT,CASRPAGTDTQYF
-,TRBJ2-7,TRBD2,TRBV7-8,TGTGCCAGCAGCCCAGAGCGGGGGGCATCCTACGAGCAGTACTTC,CASSPERGASYEQYF
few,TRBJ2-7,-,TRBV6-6,TGTGCCAGCAGTTCATGGACAGACCAGGACGAGCAGTACTTC,CASSSWTDQDEQYF
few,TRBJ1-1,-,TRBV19,TGTGCCAGTAACCTGGTAGGGGCCGATGGGAACACTGAAGCTTTCTTT,CASNLVGADGNTEAFF
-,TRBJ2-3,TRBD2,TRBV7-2,TGTGCCAGCAGCTTAGGCCTAGCGGGGTTGGGGGATACGCAGTATTTT,CASSLGLAGLGDTQYF
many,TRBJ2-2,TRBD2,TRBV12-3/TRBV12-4,TGTGCCAGCAGTCAAAGACTAGCGGGGACCGGGGAGCTGTTTTTT,CASSQRLAGTGELFF
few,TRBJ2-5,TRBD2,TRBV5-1,TGCGCCAGCAGCTTTGAAGCTAGCGGGGGGGCCTCTCAAGAGACCCAGTACTTC,CASSFEASGGASQETQYF
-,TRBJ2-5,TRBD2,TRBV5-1,TGCGCCAGCCGACTAGCGGGGGGTATCGGAGAGACCCAGTACTTC,CASRLAGGIGETQYF
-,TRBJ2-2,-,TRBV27,TGTGCCAGCAGTTGGGCACCCGCAGTAACCGGGGAGCTGTTTTTT,CASSWAPAVTGELFF
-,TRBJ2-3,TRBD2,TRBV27,TGTGCCAGCACCCTAGTGGGGGTAAGCGGGGGCACAGATACGCAGTATTTT,CASTLVGVSGGTDTQYF
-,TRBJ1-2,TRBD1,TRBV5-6,TGTGCCAGCAGTACAGGGGTATATGGCTACACCTTC,CASSTGVYGYTF
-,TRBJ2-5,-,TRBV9,TGTGCCAGCAGCGTAGACCAGCTAATGGAGACCCAGTACTTC,CASSVDQLMETQYF
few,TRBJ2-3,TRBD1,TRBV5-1,TGCGCCAGTACCGGACAGGGGAGTCAGGCAGATACGCAGTATTTT,CASTGQGSQADTQYF
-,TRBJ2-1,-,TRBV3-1,TGTGCCAGCAGCCAAGACGGTGCCAGGCAGTTCTTC,CASSQDGARQFF
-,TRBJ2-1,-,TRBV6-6,TGTGCCAGCAGTTTAAAACGGGTCAATGAGCAGTTCTTC,CASSLKRVNEQFF
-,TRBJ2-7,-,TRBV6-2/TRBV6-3,TGTGCCAGCGCGAGCTACGAGCAGTACTTC,CASASYEQYF
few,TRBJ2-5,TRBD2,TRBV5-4,TGTGCCAGCAGCCGGCCCCTTGGACTAGCGGGGGAGACCCAGTACTTC,CASSRPLGLAGETQYF
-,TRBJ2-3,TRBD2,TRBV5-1,TGCGCCAGCAGCACCCTAGCGGGGGGGCATGATACGCAGTATTTT,CASSTLAGGHDTQYF
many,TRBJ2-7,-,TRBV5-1,TGCGCCAGCAGCTTGGGAGAATACGAGCAGTACTTC,CASSLGEYEQYF
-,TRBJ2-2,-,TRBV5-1,TGCGCCAGCAGCTCTTCTAGCGTCTCCGGGGAGCTGTTTTTT,CASSSSSVSGELFF